The clone carrying this T cell receptor (beta chain) was seen a few times. V lost 5 bases and J 0 bases, leaving 11 bases between the germline ends. The germline CDR1 and CDR2 sequences are KGHSH and LQKENI. The CDR3 has 14 residues. These data are taken from a study of blood T cell repertoires in COVID-19. Study details: The study drew acute and convalescent COVID-19 samples from the United States, Italy and Spain. PBMCs, B-cell-depleted T cells, or T cells were the source of the cDNA or gDNA that made up the material.

Repertoires were generated with immunoSEQ multiplex PCR, while TCRdb's copy carries only in-frame clones and drops some. The sample lists roughly 300,000 clones, roughly 85% occurring once. Before being deemed recovered, Cohort 3 donors had two negative PCRs, clearance, or symptom resolution. This TCR was recovered from a woman in her fifties or sixties who had recovered from COVID-19. Sequencing was performed on PBMCs or T cells enriched from blood (not recorded which). The V and J genes are TRBV18 and TRBJ2-7, with D maybe TRBD1 (6 bases). The CDR3 here is CASSLQGSSYEQYF. The CDR3 DNA reads TGTGCCAGCTCATTGCAGGGGAGCTCCTACGAGCAGTACTTC.